The TCR beta chain under discussion was sequenced for a study of T cells expressing NK-cell markers. About the research overall: Seven HCMV-seropositive donors and one seronegative donor made up the eight sequenced donors. Study-level findings and limits: The share of CD8+ T cells held by dominant NKG2C+ clonotypes was roughly 1.0-8% in roughly 6 donors.

Regarding this clonotype: Its antigen is still unknown.

CDR1 and CDR2 from the germline V gene are SGHTA and FQGNSA. This CDR3 spans 15 amino acids. TCR beta cDNA was made by 5'RACE template switching with UMIs. Reprocessing the 5' RACE reads, TCRdb reports a single entry for every CDR3 protein and omits DNA. This listing includes about 460,000 distinct CDR3 sequences. The V gene is TRBV7-2, the J gene TRBJ2-1; TCRdb proposes TRBD1, but this gene call is untestable without DNA. The source of this sequence is a woman aged 50 to 60 in good health. The sequencing sample was made of blood T cells: a sorted CD56 or NKG2C T cell subset, CD4+ or CD8+ T cells, or bulk PBMC T cells (not recorded which). This chain's CDR3 is CASSLVSPRGNEQFF.